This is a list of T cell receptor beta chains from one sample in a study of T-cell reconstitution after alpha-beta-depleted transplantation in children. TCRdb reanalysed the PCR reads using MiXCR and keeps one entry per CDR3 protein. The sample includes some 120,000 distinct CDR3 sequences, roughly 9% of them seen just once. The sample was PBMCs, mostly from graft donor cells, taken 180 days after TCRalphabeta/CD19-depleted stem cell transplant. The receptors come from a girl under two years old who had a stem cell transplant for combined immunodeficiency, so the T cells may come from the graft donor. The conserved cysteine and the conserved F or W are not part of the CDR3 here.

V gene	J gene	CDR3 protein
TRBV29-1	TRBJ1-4	SVKGIYNEKLF
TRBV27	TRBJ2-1	ASSMPSGTAYNEQF
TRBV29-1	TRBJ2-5	SGVRAARETQY
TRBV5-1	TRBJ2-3	ASSLGPASDTQY
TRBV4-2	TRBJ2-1	ASNPSEGALAGEAYNEQF
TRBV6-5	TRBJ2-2	ASSYSKGNTGELF
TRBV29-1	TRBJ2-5	SVPLGETQY
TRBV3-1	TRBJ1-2	ASSQGRAVNNYGYT
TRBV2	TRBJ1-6	SSRLLPPLH
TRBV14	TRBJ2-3	ASSRMRGTDTQY
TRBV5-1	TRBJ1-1	ASSEGQGGTEAF
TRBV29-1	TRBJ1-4	SAGTVNEKLF
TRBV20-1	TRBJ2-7	SARALAGGSGEQY
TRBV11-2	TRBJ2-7	ASSFSRVSLEQY
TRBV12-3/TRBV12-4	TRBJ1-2	ATTANYGYT
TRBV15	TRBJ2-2	ATSRGLTGELF
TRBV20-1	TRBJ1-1	SARGGQGDTEAF
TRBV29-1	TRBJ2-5	SVEEPLGETQY
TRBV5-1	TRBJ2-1	ASSLKREAALYNEQF
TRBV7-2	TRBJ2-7	ASSNLAGGAYEQY
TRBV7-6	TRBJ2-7	ASSLDLGGSYEQY
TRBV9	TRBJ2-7	ASSPSGEGTYEQY
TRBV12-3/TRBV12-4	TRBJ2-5	ASSFWLAEPLTQY
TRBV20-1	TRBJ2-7	SALRQGAYEQY